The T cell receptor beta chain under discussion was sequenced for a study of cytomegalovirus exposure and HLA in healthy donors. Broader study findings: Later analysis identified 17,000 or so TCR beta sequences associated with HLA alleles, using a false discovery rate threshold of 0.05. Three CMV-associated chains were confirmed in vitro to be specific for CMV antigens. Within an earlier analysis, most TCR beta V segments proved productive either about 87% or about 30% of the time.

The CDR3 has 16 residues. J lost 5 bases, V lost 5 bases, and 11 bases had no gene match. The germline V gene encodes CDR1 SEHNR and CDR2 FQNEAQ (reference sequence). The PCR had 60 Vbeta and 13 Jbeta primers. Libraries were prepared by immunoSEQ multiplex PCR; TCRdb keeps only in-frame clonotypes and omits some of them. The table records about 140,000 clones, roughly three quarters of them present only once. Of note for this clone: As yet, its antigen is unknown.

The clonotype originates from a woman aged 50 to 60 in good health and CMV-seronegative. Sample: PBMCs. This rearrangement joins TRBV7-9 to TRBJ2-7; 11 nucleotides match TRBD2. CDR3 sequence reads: CASSPGIAGGYHEQYF. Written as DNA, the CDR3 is TGTGCCAGCAGCCCAGGGATAGCGGGGGGGTATCACGAGCAGTACTTC.